The 12 T cell receptor beta chains presented below share a single source sample, sequenced in a study of cytomegalovirus exposure and HLA in healthy donors. Amplification used 60 Vbeta primers and 13 Jbeta primers. Profiled with immunoSEQ multiplex PCR; TCRdb holds only in-frame clones, not every one. The repertoire consists of fewer than 200,000 clones, with about 72% occurring once and the leading ten covering over 1.2%. The sample consisted of PBMCs. The receptor source for this set is a girl aged 10 to 17 in good health and CMV-seronegative.

In this sample, this clone turned up a few times. This chain connects TRBV7-2 to TRBJ2-5, with 8 bases identical to TRBD2. CDR1 is SGHTA and CDR2 is FQGNSA in the germline V gene. The CDR3 has 14 amino acids. J was trimmed by 5 bases and V by 3 bases; bases with no gene match: 5. This chain's CDR3 is CASSFAGGLETQYF. Written as DNA, the CDR3 is TGTGCCAGCAGCTTCGCGGGGGGCTTGGAGACCCAGTACTTC. The whole variable domain, remainder taken from reference TRBV7-2 and TRBJ2-5, is GAGVSQSPSNKVTEKGKDVELRCDPISGHTALYWYRQSLGQGLEFLIYFQGNSAPDKSGLPSDRFSAERTGGSVSTLTIQRTQQEDSAVYLCASSFAGGLETQYFGPGTRLLVL.

V and J are TRBV18 and TRBJ1-4; TRBD1 matches at 10 bases. Trimming took 3 bases from V and 8 from J; bases not matched to a gene: 9. Germline V CDR1 and CDR2: KGHSH, LQKENI. The CDR3 extends over 16 amino acids. CDR3 DNA sequence: TGTGCCAGCTCACCTTTAGCCGGGACAGGGGAGGAAAAACTGTTTTTT. Its protein is CASSPLAGTGEEKLFF.

The chain uses TRBV29-1 and TRBJ1-6, with a possible D match to TRBD1 (6 bases). With 4 bases removed from V and 8 bases from J, the gap between germline ends came to 15 bases. The CDR3 is 14 amino acids. Germline CDR1 and CDR2: SQVTM and ANQGSEA. This CDR3 is CSVGQGSSDSPLHF. CDR3 coding DNA: TGCAGCGTTGGCCAGGGGTCATCGGATTCACCCCTCCACTTT.

This clone was recorded a few times. The V call is TRBV2, the J call TRBJ2-5; 8 bases are shared with TRBD1. The germline gives CDR1 SNHLY, CDR2 FYNNEI. This CDR3 comprises 14 residues. The J segment lost 0 bases and the V segment lost 7 bases, leaving 4 bases of the junction unmatched. The CDR3 loop reads CASKTGVDQETQYF. The DNA for the CDR3 is TGTGCCAGCAAGACAGGGGTCGACCAAGAGACCCAGTACTTC.

V and J are TRBV6-5 and TRBJ2-2; perhaps TRBD1 as D (6 bases). Between the trimmed V and J ends, which lost 6 bases and 6 bases, there was a span of 14 bases. The CDR3 totals 14 residues. The germline gives CDR1 MNHEY, CDR2 SVGAGI. The CDR3 nucleotides are TGTGCCAGCAGACCTACAGGGAGCCCCGGGGAGCTGTTTTTT. This gives the protein CASRPTGSPGELFF.

The chain has TRBV7-8 and TRBJ2-7, with D maybe TRBD2 (7 bases). The CDR3 contains 16 residues. Germline values: CDR1 SGHVS, CDR2 FQNEAQ. V was pared by 2 bases and J by 3 bases, with 17 bases between. In nucleotides, the CDR3 is TGTGCCAGCAGCTTAAGTGGGGGGGCAGCTAACTACGAGCAGTACTTC. This sequence encodes CASSLSGGAANYEQYF.

The chain links TRBV6-1 to TRBJ1-5; D might be TRBD1 (5 bases). Trimming shortened V by 7 bases and J by 4 bases, and 8 bases separated the two germline ends. The CDR3 covers 12 residues. Germline CDR1 reads MNHNS; CDR2 reads SASEGT. CDR3 DNA: TGTGCCAGCAACCGGGGGAATCAGCCCCAGCATTTT. Protein: CASNRGNQPQHF.

CDR3 amino acids: CASSPSSRGHSNQPQHF. DNA for the CDR3: TGTGCCAGCTCACCAAGTTCACGAGGACATAGCAATCAGCCCCAGCATTTT. V and J are TRBV18 and TRBJ1-5; possible D gene TRBD1, 5 bases. V lost 2 bases and J 0 bases, leaving 14 bases between the germline ends. This CDR3 spans 17 amino acids. Per the germline V gene, CDR1 is KGHSH and CDR2 is LQKENI.

At least ten counts were recorded for this clone. The chain employs TRBV6-1 and TRBJ2-7, with TRBD1 matching 7 bases. The CDR3 has 14 residues. Germline V gives CDR1 MNHNS, CDR2 SASEGT. The ends lost 4 bases at V and 3 bases at J; junction bases unmatched: 6. CDR3 sequence (DNA): TGTGCCAGCAGTGGCCGGGGACAGAACTACGAGCAGTACTTC. It translates to CASSGRGQNYEQYF.

This clone was seen only a few times. V and J are TRBV9 and TRBJ1-1; D call uncertain. The CDR3 has 15 amino acids. Deletions cut 1 base from V and 8 bases from J, with 18 bases between. Per the germline V gene, CDR1 is SGDLS and CDR2 is YYNGEE. The CDR3, as DNA: TGTGCCAGCAGCGTATACGCCGATGGGCCAGCCGAAGCTTTCTTT. This translates into CASSVYADGPAEAFF.

The chain uses TRBV2 and TRBJ1-1; D unresolved. V lost 2 bases and J lost 10, with 8 bases in between. This CDR3 is 11 amino acids long. In germline, CDR1 is SNHLY, CDR2 FYNNEI. The CDR3 bases are TGTGCCAGCAGTGAACGGGTTGCAGCTTTCTTT. Its protein is CASSERVAAFF.

The chain carries TRBV5-4 and TRBJ2-2; TRBD1 might be the D (6 bases). This CDR3 is 15 amino acids long. V was shortened by 0 bases and J by 7 bases, with 13 bases between the two germline ends. Germline values: CDR1 SGHNT, CDR2 YYREEE (reference sequence). The CDR3 loop is CASSLAQGNVGELFF. The CDR3 DNA sequence: TGTGCCAGCAGCTTGGCACAGGGAAATGTCGGGGAGCTGTTTTTT.